This T cell receptor (beta chain) was captured in a study of blood T cell repertoires in COVID-19. This CDR3 spans 14 amino acids. Looked up from germline, CDR1 is MDHEN and CDR2 is SYDVKM. J was trimmed by 0 bases and V by 7 bases; bases with no gene match: 2. In the authors' methods: Amplified reference gene primers provided the basis for estimating nucleated cell counts. Produced via immunoSEQ multiplex PCR; TCRdb's table is partial and in-frame only. V and J calls and clone size come straight from that table; D and trimming were deduced from the DNA. The sample includes some 170,000 clones, about 70% of them seen just once.

The sequence came from a woman in her forties or fifties with active or convalescent COVID-19. This sequence joins TRBV28 and TRBJ2-7; 11 bases align to TRBD2. The sample taken for sequencing was peripheral blood. This CDR3 reads CASKTSGSSYEQYF. DNA of the CDR3: TGTGCCAGCAAAACTAGCGGGAGCTCCTACGAGCAGTACTTC.